One T cell receptor (beta chain) is described in this entry. Its antigen is currently unknown. This sample is part of a study of CD8 T cells in Susac syndrome. Blood CD8+ and CD4+ T cells underwent high-throughput TCR beta sequencing. Through negative isolation, CD4+ and CD8+ T cells were obtained, while TEMRA cells were enriched using FACS. The germline CDR1 and CDR2 sequences are LGHDT and YNNKEL (reference sequence). The CDR3 has 17 residues. V shed 0 bases and J 6 bases; nucleotides not matched to a gene: 11. RNA in amounts of roughly 0.45 to 1 ug was reverse transcribed with random hexamers. Multiplex immunoSEQ PCR targeted 54 Vbeta and 13 Jbeta TCR beta segments. MiXCR was run by TCRdb on the immunoSEQ multiplex PCR reads, yielding one entry per CDR3 protein. The table records approximately 130,000 distinct CDR3 sequences, 94% of them present only once. Study observations and caveats: The study conceded that relatively few individuals underwent its TCR sequencing and HLA analysis.

The chain links TRBV3-1 to TRBJ2-1; 7 nucleotides match TRBD2. Sequenced input: CD4+ T cells from PBMCs. This receptor was obtained from a human donor in good health. The CDR3 region is CASSQDLGLAGLNEQFF. In DNA form, the CDR3 reads TGTGCCAGCAGCCAAGATCTAGGCTTAGCGGGCCTCAATGAGCAGTTCTTC.